This is a list of T cell receptor beta chains from one sample in a study of T cells in Graves' hyperthyroidism and ophthalmopathy. Via MiXCR, TCRdb re-called the multiplex PCR reads, giving one row per CDR3 protein. The top ten clones hold 12% of a sample with fewer than 750,000 distinct CDR3 sequences, more than 12% of them seen once. Input material: blood. The origin of the receptors is a woman between 45 and 65 years old with Graves' ophthalmopathy. Both conserved end residues are part of each CDR3. A D gene is named only where the DNA matches it firmly. Expanded clones get a size class; other rows say once, few or many, or leave the size out.

clone_size,j_call,d_call,v_call,cdr3_nt,cdr3_aa
.,TRBJ2-7,.,TRBV6-2/TRBV6-3,TGTGCCAGCAGTTATTGGAGGTTGGAGCAGTACTTC,CASSYWRLEQYF
many,TRBJ2-1,TRBD2,TRBV2,TGTGCCAGCACTAGCGGGAATTACAATGAGCAGTTCTTC,CASTSGNYNEQFF
.,TRBJ2-7,TRBD1,TRBV4-1,TGCGCCAGCAGCCACTCCTCCGGGACAGGGGTCTACGAGCAGTACTTC,CASSHSSGTGVYEQYF
few,TRBJ1-6,.,TRBV6-5,TGTGCCAGCAGTTACTACCCCCCGACAGATAATTCACCCCTCCACTTT,CASSYYPPTDNSPLHF
many,TRBJ2-1,TRBD1,TRBV28,TGTGCCAGCAGCCGGGACAGTACCCATGAGCAGTTCTTC,CASSRDSTHEQFF
.,TRBJ2-7,.,TRBV7-9,TGTGCCAGCAGCCCCCGGAAAGGGGTACTCGACCACGAGCAGTACTTC,CASSPRKGVLDHEQYF
.,TRBJ2-1,.,TRBV7-9,TGTGCCAGCAGCCCGGAGAGGGCTAGTAGGGTTGATGAGCAGTTCTTC,CASSPERASRVDEQFF
few,TRBJ2-2,.,TRBV14,TGTGCCAGCAGCCAAGTGGACGGGGCCGCGAACACCGGGGAGCTGTTTTTT,CASSQVDGAANTGELFF
many,TRBJ1-5,.,TRBV7-2,TGTGCCAGCAGCCAGCAGAGGGGCAATCAGCCCCAGCATTTT,CASSQQRGNQPQHF
.,TRBJ2-1,TRBD2,TRBV7-9,TGTGCCAGCAGCCTTAGGAGGAGCGGGAGAGCAGGTTATGAGCAGTTCTTC,CASSLRRSGRAGYEQFF
many,TRBJ2-7,TRBD1,TRBV18,TGTGCCAGCTCCGAGACAGGGGGTGCTTACGAGCAGTACTTC,CASSETGGAYEQYF
many,TRBJ2-1,.,TRBV11-2,TGTGCCAGCAGACCCCAGCTGGGGTACAATGAGCAGTTCTTC,CASRPQLGYNEQFF
many,TRBJ2-2,.,TRBV18,TGTGCCAGCTCACGGAGGAGGACCGGCGGGGAGCTGTTTTTT,CASSRRRTGGELFF
many,TRBJ1-4,.,TRBV5-5,TGTGCCAGCAGCTTGGCCTGGGCAGGGGAGCGCGGAAAACTGTTTTTT,CASSLAWAGERGKLFF
.,TRBJ2-3,TRBD2,TRBV6-2/TRBV6-3,TGTGCCAGCAGCGTCGGACTAGCGGGAGGGAGCACAGATACGCAGTATTTT,CASSVGLAGGSTDTQYF
many,TRBJ2-3,.,TRBV5-5,TGTGCCAGCAGCTTTAATGATCTAACAGATACGCAGTATTTT,CASSFNDLTDTQYF
.,TRBJ1-2,.,TRBV29-1,TGCAGCGTTGCCGGGCTACAGGGTGAGAGTCGTGGCTACACCTTC,CSVAGLQGESRGYTF
few,TRBJ1-2,.,TRBV6-5,TGTGCCAGCAGTTACTCAAGAGAAGGGGACTATGGCTACACCTTC,CASSYSREGDYGYTF
many,TRBJ2-1,TRBD2,TRBV4-1,TGCGCCAGCAGCCAAGGACTAGCGGACTACAATGAGCAGTTCTTC,CASSQGLADYNEQFF
many,TRBJ2-7,.,TRBV18,TGTGCCAGCTCACCGGGGGGACCCACTGTCTCCTACGAGCAGTACTTC,CASSPGGPTVSYEQYF
many,TRBJ1-5,TRBD1,TRBV7-2,TGTGCCAGCAGCTTAGCGGGAACAGGGGTTGGCAATCAGCCCCAGCATTTT,CASSLAGTGVGNQPQHF
many,TRBJ1-5,TRBD1,TRBV28,TGTGCCAGCAGCCGACAACCGGGACAGGGTAATCAGCCCCAGCATTTT,CASSRQPGQGNQPQHF
many,TRBJ2-1,.,TRBV6-6,TGTGCCAGCAGTTACACTAGCAACTCCTACAATGAGCAGTTCTTC,CASSYTSNSYNEQFF
.,TRBJ2-2,.,TRBV27,TGTGCCAGCAGTTGGGGTACCGGGGAGCCGTTTTTT,CASSWGTGEPFF
many,TRBJ2-7,TRBD2,TRBV6-2/TRBV6-3,TGTGCCAGCAGTGGACTAGCGGGAGCCTCCGAGCAGTACTTC,CASSGLAGASEQYF
many,TRBJ2-1,TRBD2,TRBV27,TGTGCCAGCAGTCCACGGACTAGCGGGAGGGCCGACAATGAGCAGTTCTTC,CASSPRTSGRADNEQFF
.,TRBJ2-3,.,TRBV5-6,TGTGCCAGCAGCTTGTTGGGGACTCAACATCGGTCAGATACGCAGTATTTT,CASSLLGTQHRSDTQYF
many,TRBJ1-1,.,TRBV7-2,TGTGCCAGCAGCCTGGTTTTTCTTGGCGCTGAAGCTTTCTTT,CASSLVFLGAEAFF
.,TRBJ1-5,.,TRBV10-3,TGTGCCACCAGCAAGGGTGTTGAGGGCCCTAATCAGCCCCAGCATTTT,CATSKGVEGPNQPQHF
few,TRBJ1-2,.,TRBV27,TGTGCCAGCAGTTTAGGTTCGGGTCAGGGGAACTATGGCTACACCTTC,CASSLGSGQGNYGYTF
.,TRBJ2-7,TRBD1,TRBV2,TGTGCCAGCAGTCCGGGACAGGGGGCCTACGAGCAGCACTTC,CASSPGQGAYEQHF
.,TRBJ2-7,.,TRBV5-1,TGCGCCAGCAGCTTGGGCGGGGGCGGGGGACCTTCCTACGAGCAGTACTTC,CASSLGGGGGPSYEQYF
many,TRBJ2-2,.,TRBV5-1,TGCGCCAGCAGCTTGGCGGCAGGGGTTAACACCGGGGAGCTGTTTTTT,CASSLAAGVNTGELFF
many,TRBJ2-7,.,TRBV20-1,TGCAGTGCTAGAGATAGTGGCTACCGCGAGCAGTACTTC,CSARDSGYREQYF
many,TRBJ2-3,TRBD2,TRBV7-2,TGTGCCAGCAGCCTACGAGGGGCTAGCGGGGCGGGCACAGATACGCAGTATTTT,CASSLRGASGAGTDTQYF
many,TRBJ2-5,.,TRBV2,TGTGCCAGCAGTGTTAGCTGGGGGGAGACCCAGTACTTC,CASSVSWGETQYF
few,TRBJ2-5,.,TRBV4-1,TGCGCCAGCAGCCAAGATTCAGGGACCCGCTTAGCCCGAAAGACCCAGTACTTC,CASSQDSGTRLARKTQYF
few,TRBJ2-2,TRBD2,TRBV29-1,TGCAGCGTTCGGGGACTAGCGGGAAGACGCACCGGGGAGCTGTTTTTT,CSVRGLAGRRTGELFF
many,TRBJ2-5,.,TRBV29-1,TGCAGCGTTGAACGGCCTCAAGAGACCCAGTACTTC,CSVERPQETQYF
.,TRBJ2-3,.,TRBV6-2/TRBV6-3,TGTGCCAGCAGTTACTCCGCCGACTGGTTAACAGATACGCAGTATTTT,CASSYSADWLTDTQYF
few,TRBJ2-5,.,TRBV5-1,TGCGCCAGCAGCTTTCGACAGGGAGGAGCAGAGACCCAGTACTTC,CASSFRQGGAETQYF
once,TRBJ2-7,.,TRBV19,TGTGCCAGTAGTAAACACAGGGTCAACTACGAGCAGTACTTC,CASSKHRVNYEQYF
many,TRBJ2-1,TRBD1,TRBV7-3,TGTGCCAGCAGCTTAGGGGGGACAGGGGAGCAGTTCTTC,CASSLGGTGEQFF
few,TRBJ1-5,.,TRBV15,TGTGCCACCACCAACACGGGCAATCAGCCCCAGCATTTT,CATTNTGNQPQHF
many,TRBJ2-7,.,TRBV27,TGTGCCAGCAGTGGGGCGAACACCTACGAGCAGTACTTC,CASSGANTYEQYF
many,TRBJ1-5,.,TRBV2,TGTGCCAGCAGAACCACAGGAAGATATAGCAATCAGCCCCAGCATTTT,CASRTTGRYSNQPQHF
many,TRBJ1-1,.,TRBV6-2/TRBV6-3,TGTGCCAGCACTCTAGCCCCCAACGCTGAAGCTTTCTTT,CASTLAPNAEAFF